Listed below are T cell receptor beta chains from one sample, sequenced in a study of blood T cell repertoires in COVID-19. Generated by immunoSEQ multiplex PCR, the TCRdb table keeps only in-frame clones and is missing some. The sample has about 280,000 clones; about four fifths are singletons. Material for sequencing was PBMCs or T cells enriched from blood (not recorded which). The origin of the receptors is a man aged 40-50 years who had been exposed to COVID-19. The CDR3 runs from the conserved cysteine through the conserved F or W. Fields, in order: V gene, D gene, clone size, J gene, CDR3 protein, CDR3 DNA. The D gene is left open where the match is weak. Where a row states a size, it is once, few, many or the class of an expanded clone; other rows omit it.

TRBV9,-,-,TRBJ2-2,CASSVVPEIGELFF,TGTGCCAGCAGCGTAGTGCCGGAGATCGGGGAGCTGTTTTTT
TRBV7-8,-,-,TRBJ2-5,CASSSGVQETQYF,TGTGCCAGCAGCTCAGGGGTCCAAGAGACCCAGTACTTC
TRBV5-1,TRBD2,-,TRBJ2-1,CASSLVSRSGSSDEQFF,TGCGCCAGCAGCTTGGTGTCGAGGAGCGGGAGTTCAGATGAGCAGTTCTTC
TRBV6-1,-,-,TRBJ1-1,CASFEAFTGLSTEAFF,TGTGCCAGCTTTGAAGCCTTTACGGGGTTGAGCACTGAAGCTTTCTTT
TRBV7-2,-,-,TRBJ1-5,CASSRGGGQPQHF,TGTGCCAGCAGCCGGGGAGGGGGTCAGCCCCAGCATTTT
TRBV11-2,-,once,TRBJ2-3,CASSSSGGSTDTQYF,TGTGCCAGCAGCTCGAGCGGAGGGAGCACAGATACGCAGTATTTT
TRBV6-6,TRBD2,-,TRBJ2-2,CASRGGRSTGELFF,TGTGCCAGCAGAGGCGGGAGAAGCACCGGGGAGCTGTTTTTT
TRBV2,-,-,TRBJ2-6,CASSRTANSGANVLTF,TGTGCCAGCAGTCGGACTGCGAACTCTGGGGCCAACGTCCTGACTTTC
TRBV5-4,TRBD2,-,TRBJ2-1,CASSLGYGTSGNNEQFF,TGTGCCAGCAGCTTGGGGTACGGGACTAGCGGGAACAATGAGCAGTTCTTC
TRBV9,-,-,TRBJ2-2,CASARAGGTGELFF,TGTGCCAGCGCGAGGGCCGGGGGAACCGGGGAGCTGTTTTTT
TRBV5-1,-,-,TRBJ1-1,CASSLGNEVFF,TGCGCCAGCAGCTTGGGGAATGAGGTCTTCTTT
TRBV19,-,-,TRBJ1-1,CASSTAIAGYEYTEAFF,TGTGCCAGTAGTACGGCCATAGCAGGGTACGAATACACTGAAGCTTTCTTT
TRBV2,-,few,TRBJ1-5,CASTEAGPGPVHQPQHF,TGTGCCAGCACCGAGGCGGGGCCGGGGCCAGTCCATCAGCCCCAGCATTTT
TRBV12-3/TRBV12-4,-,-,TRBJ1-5,CASSFRVQPQHF,TGTGCCAGCAGTTTTCGGGTCCAGCCCCAGCATTTT
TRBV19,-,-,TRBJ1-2,CASSANQGAINGYTF,TGTGCCAGTAGCGCGAATCAGGGCGCCATAAATGGCTACACCTTC
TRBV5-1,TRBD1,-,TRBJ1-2,CASSRDRTYGYTF,TGCGCCAGCAGCCGGGACAGAACCTATGGCTACACCTTC
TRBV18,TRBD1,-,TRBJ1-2,CASSPAGQSNYGYTF,TGTGCCAGCTCACCGGCGGGACAGAGTAACTATGGCTACACCTTC
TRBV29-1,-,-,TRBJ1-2,CSVDPDGQSYGYTF,TGCAGCGTTGACCCAGACGGACAGAGCTATGGCTACACCTTC
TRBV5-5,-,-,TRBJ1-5,CASSLYNQPQHF,TGTGCCAGCAGCTTGTACAATCAGCCCCAGCATTTT
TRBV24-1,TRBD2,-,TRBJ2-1,CATSDLGLEGNEQFF,TGTGCCACCAGTGACCTCGGACTAGAAGGCAATGAGCAGTTCTTC
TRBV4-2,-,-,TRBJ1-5,CASSFRVDSNQPQHF,TGTGCCAGCAGCTTCAGGGTTGATAGCAATCAGCCCCAGCATTTT
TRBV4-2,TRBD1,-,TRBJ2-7,CASSQSMGQGYEQYF,TGTGCCAGCAGCCAATCTATGGGACAGGGCTACGAGCAGTACTTC
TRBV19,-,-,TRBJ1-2,CASIGINVANYGYTF,TGTGCCAGTATCGGGATAAACGTTGCTAACTATGGCTACACCTTC
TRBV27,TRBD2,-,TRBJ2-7,CASSFEGGGGYEQYF,TGTGCCAGCAGTTTTGAGGGCGGGGGTGGGTACGAGCAGTACTTC
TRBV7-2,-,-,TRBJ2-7,CASSSFKGPEQYF,TGTGCCAGCAGCTCATTCAAGGGGCCCGAGCAGTACTTC
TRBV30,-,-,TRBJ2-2,CAWRRPIVTGELFF,TGTGCCTGGAGGAGGCCCATCGTGACCGGGGAGCTGTTTTTT
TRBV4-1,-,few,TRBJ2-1,CASSHLVAGTYNEQFF,TGCGCCAGCAGCCACCTAGTGGCAGGGACCTACAATGAGCAGTTCTTC
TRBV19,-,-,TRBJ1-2,CASNTGVQFNYGYTF,TGTGCCAGTAATACAGGAGTTCAATTTAACTATGGCTACACCTTC
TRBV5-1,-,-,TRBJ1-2,CASSLEADSNYGYTF,TGCGCCAGCAGCTTGGAGGCGGATTCTAACTATGGCTACACCTTC
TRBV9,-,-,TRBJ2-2,CASSVGVRTTGELFF,TGTGCCAGCAGCGTAGGCGTCCGCACCACCGGGGAGCTGTTTTTT
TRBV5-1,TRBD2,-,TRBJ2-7,CASSLTSGIPYEQYF,TGCGCCAGCAGCCTGACTAGCGGGATACCCTACGAGCAGTACTTC
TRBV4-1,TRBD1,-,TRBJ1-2,CASSQGDREEGYTF,TGCGCCAGCAGCCAAGGGGACAGGGAAGAGGGCTACACCTTC
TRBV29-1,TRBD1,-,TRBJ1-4,CSVQGADEKLFF,TGCAGCGTCCAGGGGGCGGATGAAAAACTGTTTTTT
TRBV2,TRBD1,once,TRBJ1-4,CASSPPGTGDEKLFF,TGTGCCAGCAGTCCACCCGGGACAGGGGATGAAAAACTGTTTTTT
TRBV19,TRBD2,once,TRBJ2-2,CATLRGGGMGGELFF,TGTGCCACCCTCCGCGGGGGGGGAATGGGCGGGGAGCTGTTTTTT
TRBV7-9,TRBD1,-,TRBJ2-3,CASSEDRVIASTDTQYF,TGTGCCAGCAGCGAGGACAGGGTAATCGCTAGCACAGATACGCAGTATTTT
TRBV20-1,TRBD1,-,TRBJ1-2,CSTQGGYGYTF,TGCAGTACACAGGGGGGCTATGGCTACACCTTC
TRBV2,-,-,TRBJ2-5,CASNPTTSWSGETQYF,TGTGCCAGCAACCCGACGACTAGTTGGAGTGGTGAGACCCAGTACTTC
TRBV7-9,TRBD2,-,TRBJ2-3,CASSPSGLAVSSTDTQYF,TGTGCCAGCAGCCCCTCTGGACTAGCGGTGTCTAGCACAGATACGCAGTATTTT
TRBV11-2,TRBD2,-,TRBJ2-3,CASSPVISSGRTDTQYF,TGTGCCAGCAGCCCAGTTATTTCTAGCGGGAGAACAGATACGCAGTATTTT
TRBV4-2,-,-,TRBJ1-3,CASSSPQGTGNTIYF,TGTGCCAGCAGCTCACCCCAGGGGACTGGAAACACCATATATTTT
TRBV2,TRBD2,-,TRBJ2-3,CASSWDGAGGRPDTQYF,TGTGCCAGCAGTTGGGACGGGGCGGGAGGGCGACCAGATACGCAGTATTTT
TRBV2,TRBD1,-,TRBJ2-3,CASSEEQGIRTDTQYF,TGTGCCAGCAGCGAAGAACAGGGGATTCGGACAGATACGCAGTATTTT
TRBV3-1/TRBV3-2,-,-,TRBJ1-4,CASSQPQGSTNEKLFF,TGTGCCAGCAGCCAACCTCAGGGATCTACTAATGAAAAACTGTTTTTT
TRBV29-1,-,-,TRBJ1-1,CSGGGAEAFF,TGCAGCGGAGGGGGTGCGGAAGCTTTCTTT
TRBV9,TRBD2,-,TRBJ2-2,CASSSLGASGTGELFF,TGTGCCAGCAGCTCCCTCGGGGCTAGCGGTACCGGGGAGCTGTTTTTT